Listed below are T cell receptor beta chains from one sample, sequenced in a study of blood T cell repertoires in COVID-19. The protocol was immunoSEQ multiplex PCR, while the TCRdb copy is restricted to in-frame clones and leaves out a portion. Among 95,000 to 100,000 clones listed, approximately 91% were seen once. Sequenced: peripheral blood. All receptors come from a middle-aged man with acute or convalescent COVID-19. Both conserved end residues are part of each CDR3. The order of the fields is V gene, J gene, D gene, clone size, CDR3 DNA, CDR3 protein. The D gene is left open where the match is weak. Clone size is not always given. Where it is, it says once, few, many or a class for expanded clones.

V: TRBV5-8
J: TRBJ1-2
D: -
size: -
DNA: TGTGCCAGCAGCTTGACCCTAGGCTACACCTTC
CDR3: CASSLTLGYTF

V: TRBV4-1
J: TRBJ1-6
D: -
size: once
DNA: TGCGCCAGCAGCCAAGTTGAGGGAGGGAATTCACCCCTCCACTTT
CDR3: CASSQVEGGNSPLHF

V: TRBV18
J: TRBJ1-1
D: -
size: -
DNA: TGTGCCAGCTCACTGGGGACGGGGGGGACTGAAGCTTTCTTT
CDR3: CASSLGTGGTEAFF

V: TRBV5-1
J: TRBJ1-1
D: -
size: -
DNA: TGCGCCAGCAGCTTTGCCGCACAGAACACTGAAGCTTTCTTT
CDR3: CASSFAAQNTEAFF

V: TRBV2
J: TRBJ1-1
D: -
size: -
DNA: TGTGCCAGCAGATACGAGCAGGTGAACACTGAAGCTTTCTTT
CDR3: CASRYEQVNTEAFF

V: TRBV7-9
J: TRBJ1-4
D: -
size: -
DNA: TGTGCCAGCAGCCAAAACCGTCGGCTGTTTTTT
CDR3: CASSQNRRLFF

V: TRBV18
J: TRBJ2-7
D: -
size: -
DNA: TGTGCCAGCTCACTCCGACAGACCTACGAGCAGTACTTC
CDR3: CASSLRQTYEQYF

V: TRBV6-5
J: TRBJ1-1
D: TRBD1
size: -
DNA: TGTGCCAGCAGTTCACGGACAGGGAACATGAACACTGAAGCTTTCTTT
CDR3: CASSSRTGNMNTEAFF

V: TRBV3-1/TRBV3-2
J: TRBJ2-6
D: -
size: -
DNA: TGTGCCAGCTTAATGGGGGGACCGCTCTCTGGGGCCAACGTCCTGACTTTC
CDR3: CASLMGGPLSGANVLTF

V: TRBV9
J: TRBJ1-1
D: TRBD1
size: -
DNA: TGTGCCAGCAGCGTAGTAGCGACAGGGGGCACTGAAGCTTTCTTT
CDR3: CASSVVATGGTEAFF

V: TRBV9
J: TRBJ2-3
D: -
size: -
DNA: TGTGCCAGCAGCGTAGATGGCCTTACGCAGTATTTT
CDR3: CASSVDGLTQYF

V: TRBV5-1
J: TRBJ2-2
D: -
size: -
DNA: TGCGCCAGCAGCTTGGTCTTTGGGGGGTCCGGGGAGCTGTTTTTT
CDR3: CASSLVFGGSGELFF

V: TRBV2
J: TRBJ1-5
D: -
size: -
DNA: TGTGCCAGCAGTAAGGATAGAACAGGGTTTAGCAATCAGCCCCAGCATTTT
CDR3: CASSKDRTGFSNQPQHF

V: TRBV7-9
J: TRBJ2-7
D: -
size: -
DNA: TGTGCCAGCAGCTTATCACAGGGTGAGGTCGAGCAGTACTTC
CDR3: CASSLSQGEVEQYF

V: TRBV7-2
J: TRBJ1-4
D: -
size: -
DNA: TGTGCCAGCAGCTTTGGGGGGGCTTCTAATGAAAAACTGTTTTTT
CDR3: CASSFGGASNEKLFF

V: TRBV28
J: TRBJ1-4
D: -
size: -
DNA: TGTGCCAGCAGTCTCGGGAACTCTAATGAAAAACTGTTTTTT
CDR3: CASSLGNSNEKLFF

V: TRBV3-1/TRBV3-2
J: TRBJ2-7
D: -
size: -
DNA: TGTGCCAGCAGCCTGGACAGCTCCTACGAGCAGTACTTC
CDR3: CASSLDSSYEQYF

V: TRBV5-6
J: TRBJ2-2
D: TRBD2
size: -
DNA: TGTGCCAGCAGCCTCCCTAGCGGGAACACCGGGGAGCTGTTTTTT
CDR3: CASSLPSGNTGELFF

V: TRBV7-2
J: TRBJ1-1
D: -
size: -
DNA: TGTGCCAGCAGCTCAACAATGAACACTGAAGCTTTCTTT
CDR3: CASSSTMNTEAFF

V: TRBV7-9
J: TRBJ2-7
D: -
size: -
DNA: TGTGCCAGCAGCTCCCGGGATGGGTCCTACGAGCAGTACTTC
CDR3: CASSSRDGSYEQYF

V: TRBV28
J: TRBJ1-5
D: -
size: few
DNA: TGTGCCAGTGTCTTGCCAGGTTTCGATCAGCCCCAGCATTTT
CDR3: CASVLPGFDQPQHF

V: TRBV11-2
J: TRBJ1-1
D: TRBD1
size: -
DNA: TGTGCCAGCAGCCTAACAGGGGGCAGATCGAACACTGAAGCTTTCTTT
CDR3: CASSLTGGRSNTEAFF